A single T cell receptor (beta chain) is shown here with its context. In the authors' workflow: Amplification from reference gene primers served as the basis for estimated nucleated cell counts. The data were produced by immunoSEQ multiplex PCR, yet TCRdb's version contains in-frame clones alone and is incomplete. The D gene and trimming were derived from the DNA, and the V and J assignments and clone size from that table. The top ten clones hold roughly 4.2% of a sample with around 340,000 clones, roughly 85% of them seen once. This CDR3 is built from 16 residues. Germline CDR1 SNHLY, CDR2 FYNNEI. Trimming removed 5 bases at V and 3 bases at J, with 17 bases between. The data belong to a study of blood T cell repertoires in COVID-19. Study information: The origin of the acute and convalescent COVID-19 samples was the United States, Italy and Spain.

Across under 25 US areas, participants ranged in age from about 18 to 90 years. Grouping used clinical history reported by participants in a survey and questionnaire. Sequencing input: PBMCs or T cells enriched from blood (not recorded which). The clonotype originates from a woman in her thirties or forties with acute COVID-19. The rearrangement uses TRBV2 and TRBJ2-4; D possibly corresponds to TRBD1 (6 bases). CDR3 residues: CASSPMTGLVKNIQYF. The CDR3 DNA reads TGTGCCAGCAGTCCCATGACAGGTCTTGTCAAAAACATTCAGTACTTC.